This T cell receptor (beta chain) came from a study of CD4 T cells in relation to SARS-CoV-2 and coronaviruses. Looked up from germline, CDR1 is SEHNR and CDR2 is FQNEAQ (reference sequence). CDR3 length: 16 residues. V gave up 2 bases and J gave up 6 bases, with 19 bases separating them. Profiling relied on immunoSEQ multiplex PCR, and the TCRdb table lists in-frame clones only, not all of them. Here the sample spans about 37,000 clones, 75% to 90% being singletons. The specimen was memory CD4+ T cells from PBMCs. V gene TRBV7-9 combines with J gene TRBJ1-2, with D uncertain. This TCR came from an adult with COVID-19. The CDR3 nucleotides are TGTGCCAGCAGCTTAACTACGACTCCCACTACTGATGGCTACACCTTC. Protein product: CASSLTTTPTTDGYTF.